Below are 26 T cell receptor beta chains sequenced from a single sample in a study of post-analysis software for immune sequencing data. Study-wide results and limits: Relative to controls, patients had 4 or 5 TRBV segments at higher frequency, with TRBV5-6, TRBV5-1 and TRBV20-1 among these.

TCR beta cDNA libraries had unique molecular identifiers. TCRdb redid the calling of the PCR reads with MiXCR, one entry per CDR3 protein. The table has hundreds of thousands of distinct CDR3 sequences, approximately 57% seen once. The antigens these receptors bind are not known. The specimen was blood. These receptors were collected from a girl under 18 with multiple sclerosis.

This chain uses TRBV7-9 with TRBJ2-7; 9 bases line up with TRBD2. With 4 bases clipped from V and 2 bases from J, the junction kept 15 bases outside the gene matches. The germline CDR1 and CDR2 sequences are SEHNR and FQNEAQ (reference sequence). This CDR3 has 18 amino acids. CDR3 sequence: CASSSTNPGTSRTYEQYF. The CDR3 coding sequence is TGTGCCAGCAGCTCCACCAACCCCGGGACTAGCCGTACCTACGAGCAGTACTTC.

J is TRBJ2-3 and V is TRBV5-1; possibly TRBD2 for D (6 bases). Germline lookup yields CDR1 SGHRS and CDR2 YFSETQ. This CDR3 region has 14 residues. The V gene lost 5 bases and the J gene lost 3 bases, with 13 bases spanning the gap. CDR3 region: CASRREGSTDTQYF. CDR3 DNA: TGCGCCAGCAGGCGGGAAGGTAGTACAGATACGCAGTATTTT.

V and J are TRBV12-3 or TRBV12-4 and TRBJ2-3; perhaps D is TRBD1 or TRBD2 (5 bases each). Deletions cut 3 bases from V and 5 bases from J, with 12 bases between. The CDR3 contains 14 residues. CDR3 sequence reads: CASSFRGRGDTQYF. As DNA, the CDR3 is TGTGCCAGCAGTTTCCGGGGCCGCGGAGATACGCAGTATTTT.

This chain uses TRBV5-6 with TRBJ2-1; tentatively, D is TRBD1 (5 bases). Trimming pared 0 bases from V and 8 bases from J, leaving 12 bases between. This CDR3 comprises 14 residues. From germline, CDR1 is SGHDT and CDR2 YYEEEE. The CDR3 nucleotides are TGTGCCAGCAGCTTGGTCGACAGTGGGGATGAGCAGTTCTTC. Its translation: CASSLVDSGDEQFF.

The table lists this clonotype with a few counts. This chain joins TRBV20-1 and TRBJ2-5; TRBD1 agrees at 7 bases. J lost 1 base, V lost 5 bases, and 10 bases had no gene match. CDR3 length equals 15 residues. CDR1 and CDR2 from the germline V gene are DFQATT and SNEGSKA (reference sequence). The DNA of the CDR3 is TGCAGTGCTGCGTCGGGACAGACCCTCCAAGAGACCCAGTACTTC. Protein sequence: CSAASGQTLQETQYF.

The rearrangement uses TRBV14 and TRBJ1-1; TRBD1 aligns across 8 bases. The germline CDR1 and CDR2 sequences are SGHDN and FVKESK. J was trimmed by 0 bases and V by 3 bases; bases with no gene match: 6. The CDR3 is 16 residues long. The CDR3 loop is CASSHRQGSMNTEAFF. CDR3 coding DNA: TGTGCCAGCAGCCACCGACAGGGGAGCATGAACACTGAAGCTTTCTTT. Supplemented by reference TRBV14 and TRBJ1-1, the full variable domain reads EAGVTQFPSHSVIEKGQTVTLRCDPISGHDNLYWYRRVMGKEIKFLLHFVKESKQDESGMPNNRFLAERTGGTYSTLKVQPAELEDSGVYFCASSHRQGSMNTEAFFGQGTRLTVV.

The genes are TRBV7-3 and TRBJ2-1; perhaps TRBD1 as D (8 bases). This CDR3 has 17 amino acids. V was pared by 5 bases and J by 9 bases, with 26 bases between. Looked up from germline, CDR1 is SGHTA and CDR2 is FQGTGA. The CDR3: CASSQGAGGSPELEQFF. The CDR3 DNA reads TGTGCCAGCAGCCAGGGGGCTGGCGGGAGTCCTGAACTTGAGCAGTTCTTC.

The rearrangement uses TRBV7-8 and TRBJ1-2; tentative D call: TRBD1 (6 bases). Trimming left V 1 base short and J 3 bases short, with 12 bases between. The CDR3 has 15 amino acids. Germline CDR1 reads SGHVS; CDR2 reads FQNEAQ. CDR3 protein: CASSLDRGQDYGYTF. The DNA of the CDR3 is TGTGCCAGCAGCTTAGATCGGGGGCAAGACTATGGCTACACCTTC.

This clonotype has more than one count but fewer than ten. The genes are TRBV5-1 and TRBJ2-7; D may be TRBD1 (6 bases). Germline CDR1 reads SGHRS; CDR2 reads YFSETQ. The CDR3 sequence is 12 residues long. The V end lost 2 bases, the J end lost 4 bases, and 7 bases lay between the germline ends. The CDR3 sequence is CASSFGQYEQYF. CDR3 bases: TGCGCCAGCAGCTTTGGACAGTACGAGCAGTACTTC.

The V gene is TRBV5-5, the J gene TRBJ1-2; D perhaps matches TRBD1 (5 bases). The V gene lost 3 bases and the J gene lost 3 bases, with 15 bases spanning the gap. The V gene's germline CDR1 is SGHKS and CDR2 YYEKEE (reference sequence). The CDR3 length is 15 residues. CDR3 in DNA: TGTGCCAGCAGCTCAACAGGACTAACGGACTATGGCTACACCTTC. Translating gives CASSSTGLTDYGYTF.

This clonotype has only a few counts. V is TRBV29-1 and J is TRBJ2-5, with a weak D call TRBD1 (5 bases). The CDR3 runs to 15 residues. V was clipped by 5 bases and J by 1 base, with 17 bases between them. Germline CDR1 reads SQVTM; CDR2 reads ANQGSEA. The CDR3 DNA is TGCAGCGTTCTTCAAGGGGTCAACTTCCAAGAGACCCAGTACTTC. This encodes CSVLQGVNFQETQYF.

Only a few counts were recorded for this clonotype. The genes are TRBV29-1 and TRBJ2-1, with D maybe TRBD1 (5 bases). Germline V gives CDR1 SQVTM, CDR2 ANQGSEA. V lost 7 bases and J lost 4, with 8 bases in between. This CDR3 has 11 amino acids. The CDR3 region is CSDRQYNEQFF. In nucleotides, the CDR3 is TGCAGCGACCGACAGTACAATGAGCAGTTCTTC.

In this sample, this clonotype turned up a few times. V is TRBV5-1 and J is TRBJ2-5; 15 bases are shared with TRBD2. The J call may be wrong; the DNA end is better matched by TRBJ2-7. This CDR3 has 20 amino acids. Germline values: CDR1 SGHRS, CDR2 YFSETQ. CDR3 residues: CASSLGIRRTSGRAFGEQYF. The CDR3, as DNA: TGCGCCAGCAGCTTGGGGATACGCCGGACTAGCGGGAGGGCCTTTGGCGAGCAGTACTTC.

DNA of the CDR3: TGTGCCAGCAGCGTAGAAGTGGGGCAGGGTGGCTACACCTTC. Amino acids: CASSVEVGQGGYTF. This chain joins TRBV9 and TRBJ1-2; TRBD1 is a possible D gene (5 bases). The CDR3 contains 14 residues. Trimming cost V 0 bases and J 7 bases, with 13 bases left between them. The germline gives CDR1 SGDLS, CDR2 YYNGEE.

A few counts support this clonotype. CDR3 in amino acids: CSVEQQGLKQYF. DNA of the CDR3: TGCAGCGTTGAACAACAGGGGCTCAAGCAGTACTTC. This chain joins TRBV29-1 and TRBJ2-4, with 7 positions matching TRBD1. V shed 2 bases and J 13 bases; nucleotides not matched to a gene: 8. The CDR3 consists of 12 residues. CDR1 and CDR2 (germline): SQVTM, ANQGSEA.

V and J are TRBV20-1 and TRBJ1-2, with TRBD1 as a possible D gene (6 bases). Germline loops: CDR1 DFQATT, CDR2 SNEGSKA (reference sequence). CDR3 length equals 13 residues. V was cut by 6 bases and J by 4 bases, with 15 bases left in between. The CDR3 reads CSAVNRESYGYTF. The CDR3 DNA sequence: TGCAGTGCCGTAAACAGGGAAAGCTATGGCTACACCTTC.

The chain is built from TRBV29-1 and TRBJ2-4; the match to TRBD1 covers 9 bases. The CDR3 has 13 amino acids. Looked up from germline, CDR1 is SQVTM and CDR2 is ANQGSEA. The V and J ends lost 4 bases and 9 bases, in that order; junction bases with no gene match: 7. CDR3 nucleotides: TGCAGCGTTGGGGACAGGGTTAGCGGCATTCAGTACTTC. As protein: CSVGDRVSGIQYF.

The chain has TRBV20-1 and TRBJ2-7; D remains unclear. V was clipped by 0 bases and J by 0 bases, with 15 bases between them. Germline loops: CDR1 DFQATT, CDR2 SNEGSKA (reference sequence). CDR3 size: 16 residues. The CDR3 protein is CSARDEAVFPSYEQYF. The CDR3 region has the DNA TGCAGTGCTAGAGATGAGGCGGTCTTCCCCTCCTACGAGCAGTACTTC.

The rearrangement links TRBV16 to TRBJ2-7, with D perhaps matching TRBD2 (5 bases). Germline CDR1 and CDR2: KGHSY and FQNENV. V dropped 0 bases and J dropped 4 bases, with 13 bases sitting between them. This CDR3 region has 15 residues. CDR3 in amino acids: CASSQSPSFPYEQYF. CDR3 nucleotide sequence: TGTGCCAGCAGCCAATCCCCTAGCTTCCCTTACGAGCAGTACTTC.

This clonotype was picked up a small number of times. The CDR3 DNA follows: TGTGCCAGCAGTGCCAGGGGGGGAGCCTACAATGAGCAGTTCTTC. Protein sequence: CASSARGGAYNEQFF. The V gene is TRBV7-2, the J gene TRBJ2-1; D tentatively reads TRBD1 or TRBD2 (7 bases each). The ends were cut back, 6 bases at V and 2 bases at J, with 14 bases in the middle. The germline V gene has CDR1 SGHTA and CDR2 FQGNSA. This CDR3 is 15 amino acids long.

This chain links TRBV5-1 with TRBJ2-1, with D hard to call. The germline V gene has CDR1 SGHRS and CDR2 YFSETQ. This CDR3 region has 13 residues. V was clipped by 5 bases and J by 8 bases, with 14 bases between them. Here the CDR3 DNA reads TGCGCCAGCAGTTATCTGGGCCCCGATGAGCAGTTCTTC. Amino acid sequence: CASSYLGPDEQFF.

In DNA form, the CDR3 reads TGTGCCAGCAGACATTATGGGGGACAGGGGTTTCAAGAGACCCAGTACTTC. Its translation: CASRHYGGQGFQETQYF. The chain has TRBV28 and TRBJ2-5; TRBD1 agrees at 10 bases. CDR1 and CDR2 (germline): MDHEN, SYDVKM. V lost 6 bases, J lost 2 bases, and 12 bases stayed unmatched. The CDR3 loop spans 17 amino acids. The full variable domain, its missing parts supplied by reference TRBV28 and TRBJ2-5, is DVKVTQSSRYLVKRTGEKVFLECVQDMDHENMFWYRQDPGLGLRLIYFSYDVKMKEKGDIPEGYSVSREKKERFSLILESASTNQTSMYLCASRHYGGQGFQETQYFGPGTRLLVL.

The chain has TRBV7-6 and TRBJ2-3; weak D call: TRBD2 (5 bases). The CDR3 totals 12 residues. CDR1 is SGHVS, CDR2 FNYEAQ, per germline. V was cut by 5 bases and J by 8 bases, with 11 bases left in between. Here the CDR3 DNA reads TGTGCCAGCAGCCCGGGATTTAGTACGCAGTATTTT. As protein: CASSPGFSTQYF.

This clonotype has more than one count but fewer than ten. The V call is TRBV9, the J call TRBJ2-3; TRBD2 matches 8 bases. Germline-derived CDR1 and CDR2 are SGDLS and YYNGEE. With 5 bases clipped from V and 6 bases from J, the junction kept 8 bases outside the gene matches. The CDR3 spans 14 residues. DNA for the CDR3: TGTGCCAGCAGTCGTAACGGGGGGGGCGATACGCAGTATTTT. This encodes CASSRNGGGDTQYF.

The rearrangement uses TRBV29-1 and TRBJ2-6; TRBD2 matches at 11 bases. CDR1 is SQVTM and CDR2 is ANQGSEA in the germline V gene. CDR3 length: 17 amino acids. Germline trimming cut 7 bases from V and 0 bases from J; bases unmatched to any gene: 8. CDR3 residues: CSASGLAAGSGANVLTF. The CDR3 bases are TGCAGCGCCTCGGGACTAGCGGCCGGCTCTGGGGCCAACGTCCTGACTTTC.

In this sample, this clonotype turned up a few times. The genes are TRBV30 and TRBJ1-2; D might be TRBD1 (5 bases). This CDR3 spans 12 amino acids. Germline lookup yields CDR1 GTSNPN and CDR2 SVGIG (reference sequence). In DNA form, the CDR3 reads TGTGTCGGCCGGGGGAAGAACTATGGCTACACCTTC. Residues: CVGRGKNYGYTF. Together with reference TRBV30 and TRBJ1-2, the CDR3 gives the full variable domain: SQTIHQWPATLVQPVGSPLSLECTVEGTSNPNLYWYRQAAGRGLQLLFYSVGIGQISSEVPQNLSASRPQDRQFILSSKKLLLSDSGFYLCVGRGKNYGYTFGSGTRLTVV.